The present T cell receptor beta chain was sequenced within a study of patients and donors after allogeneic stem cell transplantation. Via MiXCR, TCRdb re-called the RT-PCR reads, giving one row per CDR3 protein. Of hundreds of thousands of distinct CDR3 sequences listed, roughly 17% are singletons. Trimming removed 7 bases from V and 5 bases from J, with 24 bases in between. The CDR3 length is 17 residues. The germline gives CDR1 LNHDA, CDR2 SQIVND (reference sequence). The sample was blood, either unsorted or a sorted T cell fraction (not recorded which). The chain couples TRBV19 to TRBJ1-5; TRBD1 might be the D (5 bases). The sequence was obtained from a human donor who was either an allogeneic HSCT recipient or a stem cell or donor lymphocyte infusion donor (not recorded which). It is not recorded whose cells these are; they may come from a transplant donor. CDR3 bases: TGTGCCAGTAATAGGGGCTCAATGTTACCGTACCATCAGCCCCAGCATTTT. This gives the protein CASNRGSMLPYHQPQHF.